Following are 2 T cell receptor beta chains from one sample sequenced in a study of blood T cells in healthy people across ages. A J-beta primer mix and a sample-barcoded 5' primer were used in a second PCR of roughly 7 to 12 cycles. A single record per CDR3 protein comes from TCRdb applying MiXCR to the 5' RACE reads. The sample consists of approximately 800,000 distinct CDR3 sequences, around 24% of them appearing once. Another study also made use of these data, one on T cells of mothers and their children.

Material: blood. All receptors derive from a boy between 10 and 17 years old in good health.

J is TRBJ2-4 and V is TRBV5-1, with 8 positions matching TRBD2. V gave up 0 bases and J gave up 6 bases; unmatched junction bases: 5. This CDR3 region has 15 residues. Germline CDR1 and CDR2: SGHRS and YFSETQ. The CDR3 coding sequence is TGCGCCAGCAGCTTGGGCGGGGGGACGGGAAACATTCAGTACTTC. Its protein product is CASSLGGGTGNIQYF.

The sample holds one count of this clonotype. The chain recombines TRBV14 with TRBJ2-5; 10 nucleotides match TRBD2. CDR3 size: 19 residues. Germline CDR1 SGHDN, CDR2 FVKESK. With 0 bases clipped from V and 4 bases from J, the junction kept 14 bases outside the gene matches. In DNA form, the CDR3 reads TGTGCCAGCAGCCAAGATTCGTTTATCTTAGCGGGGGGATCAGAGACCCAGTACTTC. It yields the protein CASSQDSFILAGGSETQYF.